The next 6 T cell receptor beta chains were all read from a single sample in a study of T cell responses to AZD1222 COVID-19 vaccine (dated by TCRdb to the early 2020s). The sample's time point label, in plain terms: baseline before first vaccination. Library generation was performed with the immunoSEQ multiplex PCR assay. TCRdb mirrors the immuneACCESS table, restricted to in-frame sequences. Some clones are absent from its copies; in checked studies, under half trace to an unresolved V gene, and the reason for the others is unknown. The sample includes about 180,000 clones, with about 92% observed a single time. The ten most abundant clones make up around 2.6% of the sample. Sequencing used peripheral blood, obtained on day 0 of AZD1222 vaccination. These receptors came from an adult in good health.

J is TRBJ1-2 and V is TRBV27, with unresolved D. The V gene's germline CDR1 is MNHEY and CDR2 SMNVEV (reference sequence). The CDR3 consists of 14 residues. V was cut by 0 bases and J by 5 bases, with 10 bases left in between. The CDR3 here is CASSLSGPLYGYTF. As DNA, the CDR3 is TGTGCCAGCAGTTTATCCGGACCGCTATATGGCTACACCTTC.

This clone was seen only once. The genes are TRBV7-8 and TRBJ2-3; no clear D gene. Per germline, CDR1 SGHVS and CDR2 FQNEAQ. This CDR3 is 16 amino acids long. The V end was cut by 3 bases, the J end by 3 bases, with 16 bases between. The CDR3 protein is CASSFSIRAITDTQYF. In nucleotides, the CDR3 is TGTGCCAGCAGCTTTTCTATTCGGGCCATAACAGATACGCAGTATTTT.

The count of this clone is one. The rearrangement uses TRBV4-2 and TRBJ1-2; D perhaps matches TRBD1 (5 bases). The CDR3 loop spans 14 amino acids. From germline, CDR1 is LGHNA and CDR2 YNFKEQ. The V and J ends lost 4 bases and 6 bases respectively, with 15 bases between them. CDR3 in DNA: TGTGCCAGCAGCCTCCCGGGACCCGGGAATGGCTACACCTTC. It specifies CASSLPGPGNGYTF.

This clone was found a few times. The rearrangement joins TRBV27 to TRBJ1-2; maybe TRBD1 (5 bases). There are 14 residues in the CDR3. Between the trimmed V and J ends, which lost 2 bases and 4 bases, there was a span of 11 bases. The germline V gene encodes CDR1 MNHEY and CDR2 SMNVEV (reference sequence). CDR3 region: CASSLGAGFYGYTF. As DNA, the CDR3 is TGTGCCAGCAGTTTAGGGGCAGGCTTCTATGGCTACACCTTC.

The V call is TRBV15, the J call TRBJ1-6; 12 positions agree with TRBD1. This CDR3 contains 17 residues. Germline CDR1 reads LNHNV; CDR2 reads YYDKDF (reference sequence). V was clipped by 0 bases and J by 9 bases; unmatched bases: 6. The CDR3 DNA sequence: TGTGCCACCAGCAGAGACAAGGGGACAGGGGGCTTTTCACCCCTCCACTTT. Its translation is CATSRDKGTGGFSPLHF.

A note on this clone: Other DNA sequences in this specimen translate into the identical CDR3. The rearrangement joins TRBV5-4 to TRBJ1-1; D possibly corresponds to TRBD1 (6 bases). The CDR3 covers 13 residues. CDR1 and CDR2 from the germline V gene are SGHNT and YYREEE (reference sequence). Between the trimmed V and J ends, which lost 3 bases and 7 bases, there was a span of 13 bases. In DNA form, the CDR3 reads TGTGCCAGCAGCTCCGGGGGGGGCAGTGAAGCTTTCTTT. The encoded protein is CASSSGGGSEAFF.